The source of this TCR beta chain is a study of CD8+CD57+ T cells in acquired aplastic anemia. Study-level information: Mean DNA quantity obtained from sorted CD4+ and CD8+ cells was around 3.2 ug.

Regarding this clonotype: The antigen is undetermined.

The V gene's germline CDR1 is ENHRY and CDR2 SYGVKD. J gave up 8 bases and V 10 bases, and 9 bases lay outside the gene matches. The CDR3 covers 13 residues. Patients who underwent sequencing had shown CD8+CD57+ cell expansion by flow cytometry. Each patient had severe acquired aplastic anemia. The template used for profiling TCR beta VDJ and CDR3 was genomic DNA. MiXCR, applied by TCRdb to the reads, yields one record per CDR3 protein. The sample shows roughly 200,000 distinct CDR3 sequences, more than 60% of them seen only once. Study conclusions and caveats: Roughly 30 CD8+ CDR3 sequences occurred in both the patients and the controls.

The sequenced sample consisted of sorted CD4+, CD8+, or CD8+CD57+ T cells (not recorded which) from PBMCs. V is TRBV10-3 and J is TRBJ1-2; 11 nucleotides match TRBD1. The receptor's source is a human donor with aplastic anemia. CDR3 protein: CASWTGGWKGYTF. The DNA of the CDR3 is TGTGCCAGCTGGACAGGGGGCTGGAAAGGCTACACCTTC.